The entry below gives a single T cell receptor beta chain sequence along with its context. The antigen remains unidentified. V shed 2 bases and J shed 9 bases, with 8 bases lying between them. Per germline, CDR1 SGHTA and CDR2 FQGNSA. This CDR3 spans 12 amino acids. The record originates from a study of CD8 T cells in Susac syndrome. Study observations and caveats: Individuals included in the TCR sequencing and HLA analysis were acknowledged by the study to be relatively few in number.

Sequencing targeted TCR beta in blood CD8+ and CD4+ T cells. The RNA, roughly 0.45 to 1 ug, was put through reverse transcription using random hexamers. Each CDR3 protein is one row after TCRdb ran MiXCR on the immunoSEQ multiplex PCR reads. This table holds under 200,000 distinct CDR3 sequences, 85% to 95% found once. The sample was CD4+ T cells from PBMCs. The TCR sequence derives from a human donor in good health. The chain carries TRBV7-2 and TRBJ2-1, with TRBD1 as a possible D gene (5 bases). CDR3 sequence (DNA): TGTGCCAGCAGCTTAAACCAGGGTGAGCAGTTCTTC. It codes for CASSLNQGEQFF.